What follows are 27 T cell receptor beta chains derived from one specimen sequenced in a study of blood T cells in healthy people across ages. Through a sample-barcoded 5' primer and a J-beta primer mix, a second PCR was run for about 6 to 12 cycles. TCRdb passed the 5' RACE reads through MiXCR, listing each CDR3 protein once. The data contain about 1.6 million distinct CDR3 sequences, about 35% of them seen just once; the ten biggest clones take up around 11%. The source material was blood. Source of these receptors: a woman under 40 in good health.

Of note for this clonotype: A read error may account for a junction end that differs from germline. DNA for the CDR3: TGTGTCAGCAGTCCGGGACGGTCGAGCTCTGGGGCCAACGTCCTGACTTTC. Protein sequence: CVSSPGRSSSGANVLTF. The gene calls are TRBV6-1 and TRBJ2-6; D tentatively reads TRBD1 or TRBD2 (5 bases each). Germline loops: CDR1 MNHNS, CDR2 SASEGT. The CDR3 consists of 17 residues.

A few counts support this clonotype. The J gene is TRBJ2-3, the V gene TRBV6-1, with TRBD2 as a possible D gene (5 bases). The germline V gene has CDR1 MNHNS and CDR2 SASEGT. This CDR3 spans 15 amino acids. V was cut by 6 bases and J by 3 bases, with 16 bases left in between. The CDR3 nucleotides read TGTGCCAGCAGCCCAAAACGGGGTCTTACAGATACGCAGTATTTT. It specifies CASSPKRGLTDTQYF.

The V and J genes are TRBV2 and TRBJ1-2; possible D gene TRBD1, 6 bases. Trimming took 6 bases from V and 4 from J, leaving 15 bases between them. The germline V gene has CDR1 SNHLY and CDR2 FYNNEI. The CDR3 has 14 residues. Written as DNA, the CDR3 is TGTGCCAGCAGGGGAGGGGGTGAGGGCTATGGCTACACCTTC. It specifies CASRGGGEGYGYTF.

Turning to this clonotype: This sequence may be a read error, since a much larger clone differs from it by one base. The chain joins TRBV6-5 to TRBJ2-5; maybe TRBD1 (6 bases). Trimming removed 6 bases at V and 4 bases at J, with 15 bases between. Germline CDR1 and CDR2: MNHEY and SVGAGI. The CDR3 runs to 14 residues. The CDR3 nucleotides are TGTGCCAGCAGCTCCACTTGGGGGCCAGAGACCCAGTACTTC. Translating it yields CASSSTWGPETQYF.

Details on this clonotype: A much larger clone differs by one base, so this may be a read error. Because it lacks the conserved phenylalanine or tryptophan at the end, this CDR3 is likely a read error. This rearrangement joins TRBV4-1 to TRBJ2-5; the match to TRBD2 covers 7 bases. Germline CDR1 reads MGHRA; CDR2 reads YSYEKL. V was clipped by 1 base and J by 11 bases; unmatched bases: 13. This CDR3 is 15 amino acids long. The CDR3 loop reads CASSQVASGSREQYC. The CDR3 bases are TGCGCCAGCAGCCAAGTTGCTAGCGGCAGTCGGGAGCAGTACTGC.

This clonotype has more than one count but fewer than ten. Here the CDR3 reads CASSLAKDPWETQYF. CDR3 DNA sequence: TGTGCCAGCAGCTTAGCGAAAGACCCGTGGGAGACCCAGTACTTC. J is TRBJ2-5 and V is TRBV7-6; D unresolved. The V end lost 0 bases, the J end lost 5 bases, and 13 bases lay between the germline ends. The CDR3 is made up of 15 amino acids. CDR1 and CDR2 from the germline V gene are SGHVS and FNYEAQ.

In its sample, this clonotype was seen a few times. The chain combines TRBV20-1 with TRBJ1-2; D not certain. V lost 1 base and J lost 6, with 24 bases in between. The CDR3 consists of 17 residues. The germline V gene has CDR1 DFQATT and CDR2 SNEGSKA (reference sequence). CDR3 residues: CSARARTLGSGANGYTF. The CDR3 region has the DNA TGCAGTGCTAGAGCACGAACTCTAGGCTCCGGTGCGAATGGCTACACCTTC.

The chain carries TRBV20-1 and TRBJ2-7, with 12 bases that match TRBD2. Trimming cost V 8 bases and J 2 bases; bases outside gene matches: 4. The CDR3 consists of 13 residues. Germline V gene data show CDR1 as DFQATT and CDR2 as SNEGSKA (reference sequence). For the CDR3, the DNA is TGCAGTCCGACTAGCGGGGGCACCTACGAGCAGTACTTC. This codes for CSPTSGGTYEQYF.

J is TRBJ1-2 and V is TRBV2; no clear D. This CDR3 comprises 14 residues. Germline V gene sequence: CDR1 SNHLY, CDR2 FYNNEI. V lost 0 bases and J lost 4, with 9 bases in between. Here the CDR3 reads CASSEATDSYGYTF. DNA of the CDR3: TGTGCCAGCAGTGAAGCTACAGATTCCTATGGCTACACCTTC.

This clonotype was seen ten or more times. The V gene is TRBV20-1, the J gene TRBJ1-1; 7 bases match TRBD1. Trimming cost V 6 bases and J 9 bases; bases outside gene matches: 10. Germline CDR1 reads DFQATT; CDR2 reads SNEGSKA (reference sequence). CDR3 length: 12 residues. The CDR3: CSARRQGLQAFF. CDR3 DNA: TGCAGTGCCCGAAGACAGGGCCTGCAAGCTTTCTTT.

Comments on this clonotype: The junction departs from the called germline gene at one end, perhaps through a read error. V is TRBV4-1 and J is TRBJ1-1; a possible D gene is TRBD1 (5 bases). The CDR3 length is 12 residues. Germline CDR1 is MGHRA and CDR2 is YSYEKL. In DNA, the CDR3 is TGCGCCAACAGGCGTCAGGACACTGAGGCTTTCTTT. Translated: CANRRQDTEAFF.

The chain has TRBV28 and TRBJ1-1; 7 nucleotides match TRBD1. The CDR3 has 15 residues. Unmatched junction bases numbered 11, after V lost 5 bases and J lost 5 bases. Germline V gene sequence: CDR1 MDHEN, CDR2 SYDVKM. The CDR3 is CASSGDREATTEAFF. CDR3 coding DNA: TGTGCCAGCAGTGGTGACAGGGAGGCGACTACTGAAGCTTTCTTT.

The chain couples TRBV6-6 to TRBJ2-3; perhaps D is TRBD1 or TRBD2 (5 bases each). The CDR3 is 14 amino acids. V was cut by 5 bases and J by 4 bases, with 13 bases left in between. Germline lookup yields CDR1 MNHNY and CDR2 SVGAGI (reference sequence). In nucleotides, the CDR3 is TGTGCCAGCAGTGCCTCAGGGAGCCCAGATACGCAGTATTTT. Translated, it gives CASSASGSPDTQYF.

The rearrangement joins TRBV9 to TRBJ1-2; D gene ambiguous. CDR3 length: 14 residues. CDR1 and CDR2 from the germline V gene are SGDLS and YYNGEE. Trimming removed 0 bases at V and 4 bases at J, with 10 bases between. CDR3 amino acids: CASSVDSHLYGYTF. CDR3 DNA sequence: TGTGCCAGCAGCGTAGATAGTCACCTCTATGGCTACACCTTC.

The V call is TRBV2, the J call TRBJ2-1; 12 bases fit TRBD2. The CDR3 is 16 residues long. With 2 bases clipped from V and 7 bases from J, the junction kept 6 bases outside the gene matches. Germline loops: CDR1 SNHLY, CDR2 FYNNEI. CDR3 nucleotide sequence: TGTGCCAGCAGTGAAATAGGACTAGCGGGACGGAATGAGCAGTTCTTC. This encodes CASSEIGLAGRNEQFF.

The J gene is TRBJ1-5, the V gene TRBV15; 7 nucleotides match TRBD1. CDR3 length: 16 residues. Germline values: CDR1 LNHNV, CDR2 YYDKDF (reference sequence). Trimming removed 0 bases from V and 15 bases from J; junction bases left unmatched: 17. CDR3 bases: TGTGCCACCAGCAGAGATTCGCGAGACAGGGATTCTTGGGGGCATTTT. Protein sequence: CATSRDSRDRDSWGHF. The variable domain in full, completed from reference TRBV15 and TRBJ1-5, reads DAMVIQNPRYQVTQFGKPVTLSCSQTLNHNVMYWYQQKSSQAPKLLFHYYDKDFNNEADTPDNFQSRRPNTSFCFLDIRSPGLGDTAMYLCATSRDSRDRDSWGHFGDGTRLSIL.

This clonotype was seen a single time. The chain links TRBV20-1 to TRBJ2-3, with 12 bases lining up with TRBD2. The V segment lost 2 bases and the J segment 2 bases; nucleotides outside the gene matches: 5. The CDR3 extends over 16 amino acids. Germline loops: CDR1 DFQATT, CDR2 SNEGSKA (reference sequence). The CDR3 reads CSARSLAGGPTDTQYF. In nucleotides, the CDR3 is TGCAGTGCTAGATCGCTAGCGGGGGGGCCCACAGATACGCAGTATTTT.

As regards this clonotype: This may arise from a read error, as a much more abundant clone is one base away. This rearrangement joins TRBV7-8 to TRBJ2-7, with 9 bases matching TRBD2. This CDR3 has 15 amino acids. Trimming removed 0 bases from V and 3 bases from J; junction bases left unmatched: 3. From germline, CDR1 is SGHVS and CDR2 FQNEAQ. The CDR3 loop reads CASSLASGGCYEQYF. The CDR3 coding sequence is TGTGCCAGCAGCTTAGCTAGCGGGGGATGCTACGAGCAGTACTTC.

The chain has TRBV7-6 and TRBJ2-1, with TRBD2 identical over 11 bases. V lost 5 bases and J lost 6; bases outside the gene matches: 9. The CDR3 sequence is 16 residues long. Per germline, CDR1 SGHVS and CDR2 FNYEAQ. In DNA, the CDR3 is TGTGCCAGCAGCATAATAGCGGGGGGGGCCTTCAATGAGCAGTTCTTC. Amino acids: CASSIIAGGAFNEQFF.

This clonotype was observed many times. The chain uses TRBV12-3 or TRBV12-4 and TRBJ2-7; TRBD1 matches 8 bases. V was pared by 5 bases and J by 7 bases, with 7 bases of the junction left unmatched. The CDR3 has 13 amino acids. The chain's CDR3 is CASSPDRAQEQYF. The CDR3 DNA reads TGTGCCAGCAGTCCGGACAGGGCGCAAGAGCAGTACTTC.

This clonotype has just a few counts. The rearrangement joins TRBV2 to TRBJ2-3; TRBD2 matches 7 bases. CDR3 size: 16 residues. The germline V gene encodes CDR1 SNHLY and CDR2 FYNNEI. The junction had 11 bases not matched to a gene; V was cut back by 6 bases and J by 2 bases. The CDR3 region is CASRDNTRGDTDTQYF. CDR3 sequence (DNA): TGTGCCAGCAGGGACAATACACGGGGGGACACAGATACGCAGTATTTT.

In its sample, this clonotype was seen a few times. The chain links TRBV10-3 to TRBJ2-7, with D maybe TRBD2 (5 bases). With 0 bases removed from V and 3 bases from J, the gap between germline ends came to 12 bases. The CDR3 loop spans 15 amino acids. CDR1 ENHRY and CDR2 SYGVKD come from the germline V gene. The CDR3 loop is CAISESTVRGYEQYF. The DNA of the CDR3 is TGTGCCATCAGTGAGTCGACCGTCCGGGGCTACGAGCAGTACTTC.

This clonotype was observed a single time. The CDR3 region has the DNA TGTGCCAGCAGTGGGGCCGGGACCCAAGGTCCCAACGTCCTGACTTTC. Protein sequence: CASSGAGTQGPNVLTF. This sequence joins TRBV2 and TRBJ2-6, with D tentatively TRBD1 or TRBD2 (5 bases each). Between the trimmed V and J ends, which lost 4 bases and 8 bases, there was a span of 18 bases. The CDR3 contains 16 residues. Germline V gives CDR1 SNHLY, CDR2 FYNNEI.

Comment on this clonotype: One end of the junction varies from germline; a read error may be responsible. The J gene is TRBJ2-5, the V gene TRBV11-2, with D hard to call. CDR1 and CDR2 from the germline V gene are SGHAT and FQNNGV. The CDR3 contains 13 residues. DNA of the CDR3: TGTGCCAGCCAAAGGGCGCTTCAAGAGACCCGGTACTTC. Amino acids: CASQRALQETRYF.

The rearrangement links TRBV6-2 or TRBV6-3 to TRBJ2-3; D is unresolved. The CDR3 loop spans 14 amino acids. The germline V and J ends were trimmed by 2 bases and 2 bases, with 8 bases remaining between them. Germline lookup yields CDR1 MNHEY and CDR2 SVGEGT. CDR3 protein: CASSYLENTDTQYF. CDR3 coding DNA: TGTGCCAGCAGTTACCTGGAAAACACAGATACGCAGTATTTT.

In its sample, this clonotype was seen many times. V and J are TRBV20-1 and TRBJ2-4, with no clear D. CDR1 is DFQATT and CDR2 is SNEGSKA in the germline V gene (reference sequence). Between the trimmed V and J ends, which lost 6 bases and 2 bases, there was a span of 14 bases. The CDR3 totals 14 residues. CDR3: CSAPGGRPKNIQYF. CDR3 DNA: TGCAGTGCCCCGGGTGGGCGGCCCAAAAACATTCAGTACTTC.

Points on this clonotype: The junction departs from the called germline gene at one end, perhaps through a read error. This rearrangement joins TRBV5-1 to TRBJ2-1; D is uncertain. The CDR3 loop spans 16 amino acids. Germline assignment: CDR1 SGHRS and CDR2 YFSETQ. CDR3 region: CANSPWWRSSYNEQFF. The CDR3 DNA reads TGCGCCAACAGCCCCTGGTGGCGCAGCTCCTACAATGAGCAGTTCTTC.